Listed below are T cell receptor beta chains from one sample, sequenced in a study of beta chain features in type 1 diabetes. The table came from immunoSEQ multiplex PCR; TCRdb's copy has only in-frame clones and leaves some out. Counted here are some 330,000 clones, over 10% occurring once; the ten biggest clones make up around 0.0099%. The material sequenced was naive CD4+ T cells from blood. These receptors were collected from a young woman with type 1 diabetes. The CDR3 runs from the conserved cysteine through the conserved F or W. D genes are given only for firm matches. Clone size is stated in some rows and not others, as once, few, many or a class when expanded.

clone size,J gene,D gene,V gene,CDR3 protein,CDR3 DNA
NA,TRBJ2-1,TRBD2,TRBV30,CARRSLAGGAEQFF,TGTGCCCGCCGCTCCCTAGCGGGAGGTGCTGAGCAGTTCTTC
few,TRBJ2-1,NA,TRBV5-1,CASSSDSRANNEQFF,TGCGCCAGCAGCTCCGACTCGAGAGCCAACAATGAGCAGTTCTTC
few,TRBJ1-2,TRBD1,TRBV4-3,CASSQERMDRSFLYGYTF,TGCGCCAGCAGCCAAGAAAGAATGGACAGGTCCTTTCTTTATGGCTACACCTTC
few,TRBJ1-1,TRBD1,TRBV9,CASSFGQGASEAFF,TGTGCCAGCAGCTTTGGACAGGGGGCCAGTGAAGCTTTCTTT
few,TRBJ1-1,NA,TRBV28,CASLTGLDTEAFF,TGTGCCAGCCTCACAGGTCTGGACACTGAAGCTTTCTTT
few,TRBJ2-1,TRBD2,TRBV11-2,CASSLLAGIYSEQFF,TGTGCCAGCAGCTTACTAGCGGGGATCTACAGTGAGCAGTTCTTC
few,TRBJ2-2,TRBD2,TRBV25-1,CASSVLGGAGELFF,TGTGCCAGCAGTGTCCTTGGGGGGGCCGGGGAGCTGTTTTTT
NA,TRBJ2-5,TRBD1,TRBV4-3,CASSQVSRQGTYQETQYF,TGCGCCAGCAGCCAAGTATCGCGACAGGGAACATACCAAGAGACCCAGTACTTC
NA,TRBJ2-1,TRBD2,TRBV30,CAWSVRASGNYNEQFF,TGTGCCTGGAGTGTTCGGGCTAGCGGGAACTACAATGAGCAGTTCTTC
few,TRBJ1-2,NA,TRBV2,CASNREDYGYTF,TGTGCCAGCAATAGGGAGGACTATGGCTACACCTTC
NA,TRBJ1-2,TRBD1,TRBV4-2,CASSQGQGSYGYTF,TGTGCCAGCAGCCAAGGACAGGGCAGCTATGGCTACACCTTC
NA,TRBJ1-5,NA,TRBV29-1,CSVEAGEGQPQHF,TGCAGCGTTGAAGCCGGGGAGGGTCAGCCCCAGCATTTT
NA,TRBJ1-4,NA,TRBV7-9,CASSFLDNEKLFF,TGTGCCAGCAGCTTTTTAGATAATGAAAAACTGTTTTTT
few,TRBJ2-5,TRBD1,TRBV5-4,CASSLVRTGGLETQYF,TGTGCCAGCAGCTTGGTCCGGACAGGGGGATTAGAGACCCAGTACTTC
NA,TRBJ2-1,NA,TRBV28,CASRESSYNEQFF,TGTGCCAGCAGGGAGAGCTCCTACAATGAGCAGTTCTTC
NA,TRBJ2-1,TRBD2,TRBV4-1,CASSPASGTYNEQFF,TGCGCCAGCAGCCCAGCTAGCGGCACCTACAATGAGCAGTTCTTC
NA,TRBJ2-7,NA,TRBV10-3,CAISEDNRDYEQYF,TGTGCCATCAGTGAGGACAACCGGGATTACGAGCAGTACTTC
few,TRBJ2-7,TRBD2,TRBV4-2,CASSLWPSGSYEQYF,TGTGCCAGCAGCCTCTGGCCTAGCGGGAGCTACGAGCAGTACTTC
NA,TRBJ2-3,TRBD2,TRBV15,CATSRGTSGPDTQYF,TGTGCCACCAGCAGAGGGACTAGCGGGCCAGATACGCAGTATTTT
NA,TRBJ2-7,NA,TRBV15,CATSKVDTSYEQYF,TGTGCCACCAGCAAAGTAGATACCTCCTACGAGCAGTACTTC
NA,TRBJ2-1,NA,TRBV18,CASSLIGGQTPFF,TGTGCCAGCTCCCTGATTGGAGGACAGACTCCTTTCTTC
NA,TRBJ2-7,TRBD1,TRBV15,CATSEPTGGSYEQYF,TGTGCCACCAGCGAACCCACAGGGGGCTCGTACGAGCAGTACTTC
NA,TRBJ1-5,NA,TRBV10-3,CAISVGDSNQPQHF,TGTGCCATCAGTGTGGGAGACAGCAATCAGCCCCAGCATTTT
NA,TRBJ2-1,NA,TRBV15,CATSRDLLQRAPYNEQFF,TGTGCCACCAGCAGAGATCTCCTACAGCGGGCCCCCTACAATGAGCAGTTCTTC
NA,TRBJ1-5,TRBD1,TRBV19,CASSVTGMGFNQPQHF,TGTGCCAGTAGTGTGACAGGGATGGGATTCAATCAGCCCCAGCATTTT
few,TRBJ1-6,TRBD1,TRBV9,CASSTHPDRVGSPLHF,TGTGCCAGCAGCACACACCCGGACAGGGTTGGTTCACCCCTCCACTTT
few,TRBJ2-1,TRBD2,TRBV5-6,CASSSSGGRSEQFF,TGTGCCAGCAGCTCTAGCGGGGGGAGATCTGAGCAGTTCTTC
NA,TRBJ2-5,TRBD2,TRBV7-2,CASSPGTSRETQYF,TGTGCCAGCAGCCCTGGGACTAGCAGGGAGACCCAGTACTTC